Listed below are T cell receptor beta chains from one sample, sequenced in a study of shared clonotypes between healthy human individuals. Here immunoSEQ multiplex PCR was the method, and the copy in TCRdb shows in-frame clones only, minus some. The table includes about 990,000 clones, approximately 78% detected once. Sequenced sample: memory CD4+ T cells from PBMCs. These receptors originate from a man aged 18 to 29 in good health. Some clones in this sample may be carry-over from other donors' samples. The CDR3 runs from the conserved cysteine through the conserved F or W. D genes are given only for firm matches. Some rows mark clone size as missing; the rest say once, few, many or name a class of expanded clone.

size | J | D | V | CDR3 | DNA
. | TRBJ2-3 | TRBD2 | TRBV5-1 | CASSVPAGVADTQYF | TGCGCCAGCAGCGTCCCAGCGGGAGTAGCAGATACGCAGTATTTT
. | TRBJ1-1 | . | TRBV19 | CASSKDVTEAFF | TGTGCCAGTAGTAAGGACGTAACTGAAGCTTTCTTT
. | TRBJ2-7 | . | TRBV28 | CASSLFGEQYF | TGTGCCAGCAGTTTATTTGGGGAGCAGTACTTC
. | TRBJ1-1 | . | TRBV28 | CASSSYEVGAFF | TGTGCCAGCAGTTCGTATGAGGTGGGGGCTTTCTTT
. | TRBJ2-5 | . | TRBV6-5 | CASRRGFQETQYF | TGTGCCAGCAGGCGGGGCTTCCAAGAGACCCAGTACTTC
. | TRBJ2-1 | . | TRBV7-2 | CASSLGAGTVTYNEQFF | TGTGCCAGCAGCTTAGGTGCGGGGACGGTGACCTACAATGAGCAGTTCTTC
once | TRBJ2-1 | . | TRBV2 | CASQLAEQFF | TGTGCCAGTCAGTTGGCTGAGCAGTTCTTC
. | TRBJ2-5 | . | TRBV30 | CAWRVDGETQYF | TGTGCCTGGAGGGTAGACGGTGAGACCCAGTACTTC
. | TRBJ2-5 | TRBD2 | TRBV5-1 | CASSSGTNQETQYF | TGCGCCAGCTCGTCCGGGACTAACCAAGAGACCCAGTACTTC
many | TRBJ1-5 | . | TRBV4-3 | CASSQGGDNQPQHF | TGCGCCAGCAGCCAAGGGGGAGACAATCAGCCCCAGCATTTT
. | TRBJ2-5 | TRBD2 | TRBV6-1 | CASTPTSGSWTQYF | TGTGCCAGCACTCCGACTAGCGGGAGTTGGACCCAGTACTTC
. | TRBJ2-5 | . | TRBV28 | CASSWATTGQETQYF | TGTGCCAGCAGTTGGGCGACGACAGGCCAAGAGACCCAGTACTTC
. | TRBJ2-6 | . | TRBV6-1 | CASSSGRANVLTF | TGTGCCAGCAGTAGCGGCAGGGCCAACGTCCTGACTTTC
. | TRBJ2-5 | . | TRBV11-3 | CASSPGAGETQYF | TGTGCCAGCAGCCCCGGTGCGGGGGAGACCCAGTACTTC
. | TRBJ1-2 | . | TRBV5-6 | CASSTGLVYGYTF | TGTGCCAGCAGTACAGGGCTTGTATATGGCTACACCTTC
. | TRBJ1-2 | . | TRBV28 | CASSLDRDYGYTF | TGTGCCAGCAGTTTAGACAGAGACTATGGCTACACCTTC
. | TRBJ2-5 | . | TRBV4-1 | CASSQAKGLAATQETQYF | TGCGCCAGCAGCCAAGCCAAGGGGTTGGCGGCAACCCAAGAGACCCAGTACTTC
. | TRBJ1-2 | TRBD1 | TRBV15 | CATSRDREYGYTF | TGTGCCACCAGCCGGGACAGGGAATATGGCTACACCTTC
few | TRBJ2-3 | TRBD2 | TRBV9 | CASSTSGTSGGGTDTQYF | TGTGCCAGCAGCACATCCGGGACTAGCGGAGGGGGCACAGATACGCAGTATTTT
. | TRBJ1-1 | . | TRBV29-1 | CSVEGAIGTEAFF | TGCAGCGTTGAAGGGGCTATAGGGACTGAAGCTTTCTTT
. | TRBJ1-5 | TRBD1 | TRBV5-8 | CASSRQGASNQPQHF | TGTGCCAGCAGCCGACAGGGGGCGAGCAATCAGCCCCAGCATTTT
once | TRBJ1-4 | TRBD1 | TRBV28 | CASSPDRGREKLFF | TGTGCCAGCAGCCCTGACAGGGGACGTGAAAAACTGTTTTTT
. | TRBJ2-1 | . | TRBV7-3 | CASSPRRDYSSYNEQFF | TGTGCCAGCAGCCCGCGACGCGACTACAGCTCCTACAATGAGCAGTTCTTC